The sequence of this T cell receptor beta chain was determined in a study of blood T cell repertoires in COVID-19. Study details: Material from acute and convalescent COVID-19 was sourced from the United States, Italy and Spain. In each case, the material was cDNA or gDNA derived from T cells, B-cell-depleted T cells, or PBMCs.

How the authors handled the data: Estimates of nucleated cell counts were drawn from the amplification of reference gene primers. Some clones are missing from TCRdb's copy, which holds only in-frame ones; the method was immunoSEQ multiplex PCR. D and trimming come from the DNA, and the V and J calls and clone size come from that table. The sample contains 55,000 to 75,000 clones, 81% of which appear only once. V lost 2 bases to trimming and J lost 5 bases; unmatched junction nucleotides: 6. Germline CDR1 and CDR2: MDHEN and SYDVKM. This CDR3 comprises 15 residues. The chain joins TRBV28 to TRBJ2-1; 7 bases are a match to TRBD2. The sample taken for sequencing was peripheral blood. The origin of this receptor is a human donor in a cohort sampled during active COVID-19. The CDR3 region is CASSLRSSGNNEQFF. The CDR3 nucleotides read TGTGCCAGCAGTTTAAGGTCCAGCGGGAACAATGAGCAGTTCTTC.